The next 5 T cell receptor beta chains were all read from a single sample in a study of cytomegalovirus exposure and HLA in healthy donors. The repertoire was sequenced with immunoSEQ multiplex PCR; TCRdb's copy has only in-frame clones and lacks some. The sample includes some 150,000 clones, approximately 92% of them seen just once. The material sequenced was PBMCs. These receptors all come from a woman aged 18-30 years in good health and CMV-seropositive.

This clone was observed a few times. This chain uses TRBV5-6 with TRBJ1-2; no clear D. With 4 bases removed from V and 2 bases from J, the gap between germline ends came to 9 bases. The CDR3 is made up of 13 amino acids. In germline, CDR1 is SGHDT, CDR2 YYEEEE. CDR3: CASSAHTNYGYTF. In DNA, the CDR3 is TGTGCCAGCAGCGCACATACGAACTATGGCTACACCTTC.

The chain uses TRBV6-5 and TRBJ1-3, with 7 bases identical to TRBD1. Germline CDR1 MNHEY, CDR2 SVGAGI. The CDR3 has 15 amino acids. Trimming cost V 0 bases and J 2 bases; bases outside gene matches: 1. In nucleotides, the CDR3 is TGTGCCAGCAGTTACTCCCAGGGGGCTGGAAACACCATATATTTT. Residues: CASSYSQGAGNTIYF.

The V gene is TRBV13, the J gene TRBJ2-6; D is uncertain. Germline V CDR1 and CDR2: PRHDT, FYEKMQ (reference sequence). There are 15 residues in the CDR3. The germline V and J ends were trimmed by 5 bases and 0 bases, with 8 bases remaining between them. The CDR3 sequence: CASSLGPSGANVLTF. Here the CDR3 DNA reads TGTGCCAGCAGCCTCGGTCCCTCTGGGGCCAACGTCCTGACTTTC.

This sequence joins TRBV7-9 and TRBJ2-7, with D uncertain. The germline CDR1 and CDR2 sequences are SEHNR and FQNEAQ (reference sequence). The CDR3 spans 14 residues. V shed 1 base and J shed 2 bases, with 9 bases lying between them. The CDR3 protein is CASSLGVGPYEQYF. As DNA, the CDR3 is TGTGCCAGCAGCTTAGGGGTGGGCCCCTACGAGCAGTACTTC.

V gene TRBV7-2 combines with J gene TRBJ1-5, with D maybe TRBD1 (5 bases). The CDR3 is made up of 15 amino acids. V was clipped by 1 base and J by 2 bases, with 9 bases between them. Germline CDR1 and CDR2: SGHTA and FQGNSA. The CDR3 protein is CASSLGREGNQPQHF. CDR3 bases: TGTGCCAGCAGCTTAGGCAGGGAGGGCAATCAGCCCCAGCATTTT. Using reference TRBV7-2 and TRBJ1-5 for the parts outside the CDR3, the full variable domain is GAGVSQSPSNKVTEKGKDVELRCDPISGHTALYWYRQSLGQGLEFLIYFQGNSAPDKSGLPSDRFSAERTGGSVSTLTIQRTQQEDSAVYLCASSLGREGNQPQHFGDGTRLSIL.